This T cell receptor (beta chain) is from a study of blood T cell repertoires in COVID-19. Overall study context: Italy, Spain and the United States were the sources of the convalescent and acute COVID-19 samples. T cells, B-cell-depleted T cells, or PBMCs supplied cDNA or gDNA.

Trimming shortened V by 6 bases and J by 0 bases, and 9 bases separated the two germline ends. Germline V gene sequence: CDR1 ENHRY, CDR2 SYGVKD. The CDR3 runs to 13 residues. The sample holds one count of this clone. As handled by the study authors: Cell counts per sample came from amplifying reference gene primers. Clones were sequenced by immunoSEQ multiplex PCR, and TCRdb holds only the in-frame ones, with some missing. V and J calls and clone size are copied from that table; D and trimming were computed from the DNA. The sample records 150,000 to 200,000 clones, around 80% being singletons. The receptor was derived from a man aged 55 to 70 with active or convalescent COVID-19. The sequenced sample consisted of peripheral blood. This rearrangement joins TRBV10-3 to TRBJ2-7, with D possibly matching TRBD1 (5 bases). Here the CDR3 DNA reads TGTGCCATCAGGAAGACAGACTCCTACGAGCAGTACTTC. Its translation: CAIRKTDSYEQYF.